Listed below are T cell receptor beta chains from one sample, sequenced in a study of cytomegalovirus exposure and HLA in healthy donors. Measured with immunoSEQ multiplex PCR; TCRdb has only the in-frame clones, and not every one. This sample has approximately 160,000 clones, with 70% to 80% found just once. The material sequenced was PBMCs. These receptors came from a woman aged 40 to 49 in good health and CMV-seronegative. Both conserved end residues are part of each CDR3. The D gene is left open where the match is weak. Clone size is not always given. Where it is, it says once, few, many or a class for expanded clones.

TRBV5-6	-	TRBJ1-2	TRBD1	CASNMGQSIYGYTF	TGTGCCAGCAACATGGGACAGTCCATCTATGGCTACACCTTC
TRBV6-1	-	TRBJ1-2	-	CASSTPGQSSYTF	TGTGCCAGCAGTACCCCGGGACAAAGTAGCTACACCTTC
TRBV11-3	-	TRBJ2-7	-	CASSLDRWGHTYEQYF	TGTGCCAGCAGCTTAGATCGGTGGGGACACACCTACGAGCAGTACTTC
TRBV5-1	few	TRBJ2-3	TRBD1	CASSTGESTDTQYF	TGCGCCAGCAGTACAGGGGAGAGCACAGATACGCAGTATTTT
TRBV5-1	-	TRBJ1-4	TRBD1	CASSSGGGEGEKLFF	TGCGCCAGCAGCTCTGGAGGGGGCGAGGGAGAAAAACTGTTTTTT
TRBV11-2	-	TRBJ1-1	TRBD1	CASSLGTGVNTEAFF	TGTGCCAGCAGCTTAGGTACAGGGGTAAACACTGAAGCTTTCTTT
TRBV28	-	TRBJ2-2	TRBD2	CASSFLTSGRAGVAGELFF	TGTGCCAGCAGTTTTTTGACTAGCGGGAGGGCCGGGGTGGCCGGGGAGCTGTTTTTT
TRBV5-1	-	TRBJ2-1	-	CASSLEGELYNEQFF	TGCGCCAGCTCCTTGGAGGGGGAATTATACAATGAGCAGTTCTTC
TRBV5-1	few	TRBJ2-1	TRBD2	CASSLELAGANEQFF	TGCGCCAGCAGCTTGGAATTAGCGGGAGCCAATGAGCAGTTCTTC
TRBV19	-	TRBJ1-1	-	CASSIDRGVQGDTEAFF	TGTGCCAGTAGTATAGATCGGGGGGTACAGGGCGACACTGAAGCTTTCTTT
TRBV2	-	TRBJ2-1	TRBD2	CASSLGLAGTQNEQFF	TGTGCCAGCAGTTTGGGACTAGCGGGAACTCAAAATGAGCAGTTCTTC
TRBV27	-	TRBJ1-1	TRBD1	CASSPQGWVEAFF	TGTGCCAGCAGTCCACAGGGGTGGGTTGAAGCTTTCTTT
TRBV5-4	-	TRBJ1-1	TRBD1	CASWRTGRSWDTEAFF	TGTGCCAGCTGGAGGACAGGGAGATCATGGGACACTGAAGCTTTCTTT
TRBV10-3	few	TRBJ1-4	TRBD1	CAISERGGWEKLFF	TGTGCCATCAGTGAAAGAGGGGGCTGGGAAAAACTGTTTTTT
TRBV30	few	TRBJ2-7	-	CAARWGDRYYEQYF	TGTGCCGCCCGATGGGGGGACCGGTACTACGAGCAGTACTTC
TRBV7-2	-	TRBJ1-2	TRBD1	CASSLTGAEPWGGYTF	TGTGCCAGCAGCTTAACAGGGGCGGAGCCTTGGGGTGGCTACACCTTC
TRBV30	-	TRBJ1-1	-	CAWNLGRGIAFF	TGTGCCTGGAATTTGGGGAGAGGGATAGCTTTCTTT
TRBV30	few	TRBJ2-3	-	CAWSGGSPAEDTQYF	TGTGCCTGGAGTGGAGGTAGCCCTGCCGAAGATACGCAGTATTTT
TRBV7-9	-	TRBJ1-2	-	CASQDTVYYGYTF	TGTGCCAGTCAGGACACAGTCTACTATGGCTACACCTTC
TRBV5-6	-	TRBJ2-5	-	CASSLGQWETQYF	TGTGCCAGCAGCTTGGGCCAGTGGGAGACCCAGTACTTC
TRBV2	-	TRBJ1-2	-	CASRSRGPNYGYTF	TGTGCCAGCCGTAGCAGGGGTCCTAACTATGGCTACACCTTC
TRBV11-3	-	TRBJ2-3	-	CASSLDSQTQYF	TGTGCCAGCAGCTTAGATAGCCAGACGCAGTATTTT
TRBV30	-	TRBJ1-3	-	CAWSVSGGGNTIYF	TGTGCCTGGAGTGTAAGCGGTGGAGGAAACACCATATATTTT
TRBV28	few	TRBJ2-1	TRBD1	CASSYLMGQGYNEQFF	TGTGCCAGCAGTTATTTAATGGGACAGGGGTACAATGAGCAGTTCTTC
TRBV5-1	-	TRBJ2-7	TRBD2	CASSSTSGKNEQYF	TGCGCCAGCAGCTCGACTAGCGGGAAGAACGAGCAGTACTTC
TRBV6-1	-	TRBJ1-1	-	CASSYTGFANTEAFF	TGTGCCAGCAGCTACACAGGGTTCGCAAACACTGAAGCTTTCTTT
TRBV9	-	TRBJ1-1	TRBD1	CASSVGDREEAFF	TGTGCCAGCAGCGTAGGGGACAGGGAAGAAGCTTTCTTT
TRBV18	-	TRBJ1-1	TRBD1	CASSPMEQGMNTEAFF	TGTGCCAGCTCACCAATGGAACAGGGGATGAACACTGAAGCTTTCTTT
TRBV14	-	TRBJ2-1	-	CASSLLGEGHNEQFF	TGTGCCAGCAGCCTTTTGGGAGAGGGCCACAATGAGCAGTTCTTC
TRBV5-6	-	TRBJ1-5	-	CASSLGGAQRPQHF	TGTGCCAGCAGCTTGGGTGGGGCTCAGAGGCCCCAGCATTTT
TRBV28	-	TRBJ2-7	TRBD1	CASLMTGENYYEQYF	TGTGCCAGCCTAATGACAGGGGAAAATTACTACGAGCAGTACTTC
TRBV5-6	-	TRBJ2-7	TRBD1	CASSLLGTGDYEQYF	TGTGCCAGCAGCTTGTTGGGGACAGGGGATTACGAGCAGTACTTC
TRBV5-1	-	TRBJ2-5	-	CASSIDSQETQYF	TGCGCCAGCAGCATCGACAGTCAAGAGACCCAGTACTTC
TRBV5-6	-	TRBJ2-1	TRBD2	CASSPGGGLAGAGEQFF	TGTGCCAGCAGCCCTGGGGGGGGATTAGCGGGAGCTGGTGAGCAGTTCTTC
TRBV28	-	TRBJ1-1	-	CASSFQQRRNTEAFF	TGTGCCAGCAGTTTCCAACAGAGACGGAACACTGAAGCTTTCTTT
TRBV27	-	TRBJ2-5	-	CASATRAPQETQYF	TGTGCCAGTGCAACCAGGGCCCCTCAAGAGACCCAGTACTTC
TRBV9	-	TRBJ2-1	TRBD1	CASSVTGDPYNEQFF	TGTGCCAGCAGCGTAACAGGGGATCCCTACAATGAGCAGTTCTTC
TRBV5-4	-	TRBJ1-2	-	CASSLDQGPYGYTF	TGTGCCAGCAGCTTGGATCAGGGGCCCTATGGCTACACCTTC
TRBV29-1	-	TRBJ2-1	-	CSVDPLFYNEQFF	TGCAGCGTTGATCCCCTGTTCTACAATGAGCAGTTCTTC
TRBV5-1	-	TRBJ2-1	-	CASSLVQKGDEQFF	TGCGCCAGCAGCTTGGTACAAAAGGGAGATGAGCAGTTCTTC
TRBV6-5	-	TRBJ2-7	-	CASSYSGAYEQYF	TGTGCCAGCAGTTACTCAGGGGCCTACGAGCAGTACTTC